What follows are 11 T cell receptor beta chains derived from one specimen sequenced in a study of regulatory T cells. The study's findings and limits: In CD3G-deficient patients, conventional CD4+ T cells were enriched for hydrophobic CDR3 residues at positions 6 and 7.

The PCR used 52 TRBV and 13 TRBJ primers. The repertoire was sequenced with immunoSEQ multiplex PCR; TCRdb's copy has only in-frame clones and lacks some. Among 20,000 to 25,000 clones listed, about 88% were seen once. Their antigens remain unidentified. Sequencing was done on a sample of conventional CD4+ T cells sorted from blood. All receptors come from a child under 18 with CD3G deficiency.

The V and J genes are TRBV7-9 and TRBJ2-5; D is undetermined. The CDR3 is 12 residues long. Per the germline V gene, CDR1 is SEHNR and CDR2 is FQNEAQ (reference sequence). The ends were cut back, 1 base at V and 7 bases at J, with 7 bases in the middle. The CDR3 protein is CASSLVHGTQYF. The CDR3 coding sequence is TGTGCCAGCAGCTTAGTTCATGGGACCCAGTACTTC.

V is TRBV7-9 and J is TRBJ1-4; D is uncertain. CDR3 length: 15 amino acids. V was clipped by 1 base and J by 2 bases, with 8 bases between them. CDR1 and CDR2 from the germline V gene are SEHNR and FQNEAQ (reference sequence). CDR3 amino acids: CASSLDGGTNEKLFF. CDR3 sequence (DNA): TGTGCCAGCAGCTTAGATGGAGGCACTAATGAAAAACTGTTTTTT.

This clone was observed a single time. The chain employs TRBV19 and TRBJ1-1; 7 nucleotides match TRBD1. J gave up 6 bases and V 5 bases, and 6 bases lay outside the gene matches. Germline values: CDR1 LNHDA, CDR2 SQIVND (reference sequence). This CDR3 is 13 amino acids long. Written as DNA, the CDR3 is TGTGCCAGTAGTCCGCTCGGGACAGCTGAAGCTTTCTTT. Residues: CASSPLGTAEAFF. Based on the CDR3 plus reference TRBV19 and TRBJ1-1, the full variable domain is DGGITQSPKYLFRKEGQNVTLSCEQNLNHDAMYWYRQDPGQGLRLIYYSQIVNDFQKGDIAEGYSVSREKKESFPLTVTSAQKNPTAFYLCASSPLGTAEAFFGQGTRLTVV.

V gene TRBV13 combines with J gene TRBJ2-7, with D maybe TRBD1 (6 bases). Trimming took off 3 bases at V and 5 bases at J, with 11 bases between the two ends. There are 13 residues in the CDR3. In germline, CDR1 is PRHDT, CDR2 FYEKMQ (reference sequence). CDR3 nucleotides: TGTGCCAGCAGCTTGGCAGGGGTGAACGAGCAGTACTTC. Translating it yields CASSLAGVNEQYF.

The rearrangement joins TRBV28 to TRBJ1-5, with 7 bases identical to TRBD1. J was trimmed by 2 bases and V by 3 bases; bases with no gene match: 7. Germline V CDR1 and CDR2: MDHEN, SYDVKM. The CDR3 has 16 residues. The CDR3 DNA sequence: TGTGCCAGCAGTTTCCGAGACAGGGCCGGCAATCAGCCCCAGCATTTT. It specifies CASSFRDRAGNQPQHF. The variable domain in full, with the rest retrieved from reference TRBV28 and TRBJ1-5, is DVKVTQSSRYLVKRTGEKVFLECVQDMDHENMFWYRQDPGLGLRLIYFSYDVKMKEKGDIPEGYSVSREKKERFSLILESASTNQTSMYLCASSFRDRAGNQPQHFGDGTRLSIL.

This chain connects TRBV20-1 to TRBJ2-1; D not certain. Germline V gene lookup returns CDR1 DFQATT and CDR2 SNEGSKA (reference sequence). This CDR3 contains 11 residues. The V gene lost 6 bases and the J gene lost 12 bases, with 15 bases spanning the gap. This chain's CDR3 is CSAALDRLQFF. The CDR3 DNA sequence: TGCAGTGCCGCCCTGGACCGACTGCAGTTCTTC.

In its sample, this clone was seen once. V and J are TRBV28 and TRBJ2-5; 8 bases agree with TRBD2. This CDR3 has 14 amino acids. Unmatched junction bases numbered 6, after V lost 4 bases and J lost 5 bases. Germline V gives CDR1 MDHEN, CDR2 SYDVKM. CDR3 bases: TGTGCCAGCAGTTCCGCCGGGGGGGCGGAGACCCAGTACTTC. Protein: CASSSAGGAETQYF.

This chain links TRBV28 with TRBJ1-2; TRBD1 aligns across 9 bases. Losses at the gene ends were 6 bases for V and 8 bases for J; bases not matched to a gene: 7. The CDR3 is 13 residues long. Germline V gene sequence: CDR1 MDHEN, CDR2 SYDVKM. The DNA of the CDR3 is TGTGCCAGCAGCCCGACAGGGGGGGAAGGCTACACCTTC. Its protein product is CASSPTGGEGYTF.

The chain combines TRBV6-6 with TRBJ2-7; 13 bases are shared with TRBD2. This CDR3 has 16 residues. Germline CDR1 reads MNHNY; CDR2 reads SVGAGI (reference sequence). Unmatched junction bases numbered 7, after V lost 5 bases and J lost 3 bases. Written as DNA, the CDR3 is TGTGCCAGCAGTAACGGACTAGCGGGAGACGGCTACGAGCAGTACTTC. Its protein is CASSNGLAGDGYEQYF.

Here the CDR3 DNA reads TGTGCCAGCAGTTTAGGGGCGCGGTACGAGCAGTACTTC. Residues: CASSLGARYEQYF. This sequence joins TRBV28 and TRBJ2-7; D is possibly TRBD1 (5 bases). CDR3 length: 13 residues. Germline-derived CDR1 and CDR2 are MDHEN and SYDVKM. Deletions cut 2 bases from V and 4 bases from J, with 9 bases between.

This chain joins TRBV7-9 and TRBJ2-1; D call uncertain. The CDR3 is 13 residues long. Trimming removed 2 bases at V and 5 bases at J, with 7 bases between. Germline CDR1 reads SEHNR; CDR2 reads FQNEAQ (reference sequence). The CDR3 DNA follows: TGTGCCAGCAGCTTAAAAAGAAACAATGAGCAGTTCTTC. Protein: CASSLKRNNEQFF.